The TCR beta chain under discussion was sequenced for a study of spatial heterogeneity in lung cancer. Trimming cost V 5 bases and J 9 bases, with 16 bases left between them. The CDR3 contains 13 residues. TCRdb recomputed calls from the 5' RACE reads with MiXCR, one row per CDR3 protein. The top ten hold nearly 7.5% of the sample, which has 20,000 to 25,000 distinct CDR3 sequences, about 4.6% seen once. Specified time point: sample taken at primary tumor resection. The authors sequenced whole RNA from tumor, nontumor lung or frozen PBMC without sorting. This clonotype was recorded many times. This TCR was sampled from a male donor with early-stage non-small cell lung cancer. Here the sequenced sample was PBMCs, taken at surgery. The chain joins TRBV12-3 or TRBV12-4 to TRBJ2-5; D not resolved. This CDR3 is CASSQTPWVSQYF. CDR3 DNA sequence: TGTGCCAGCAGTCAGACCCCCTGGGTGTCCCAGTACTTC.